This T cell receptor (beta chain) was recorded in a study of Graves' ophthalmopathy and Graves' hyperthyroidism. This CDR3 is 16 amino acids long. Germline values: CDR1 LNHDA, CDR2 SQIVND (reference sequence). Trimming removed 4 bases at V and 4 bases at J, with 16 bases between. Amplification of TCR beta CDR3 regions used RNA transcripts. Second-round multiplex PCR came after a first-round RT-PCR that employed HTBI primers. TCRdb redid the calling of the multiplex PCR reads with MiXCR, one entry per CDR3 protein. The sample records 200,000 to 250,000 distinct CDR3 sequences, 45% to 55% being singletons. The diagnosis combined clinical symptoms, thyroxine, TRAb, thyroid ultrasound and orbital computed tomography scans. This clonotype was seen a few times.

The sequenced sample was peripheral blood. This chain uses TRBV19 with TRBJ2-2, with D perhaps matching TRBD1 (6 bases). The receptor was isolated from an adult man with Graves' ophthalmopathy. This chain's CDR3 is CASSTMRNRVTGELFF. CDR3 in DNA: TGTGCCAGTAGTACTATGCGAAACAGGGTCACCGGGGAGCTGTTTTTT.